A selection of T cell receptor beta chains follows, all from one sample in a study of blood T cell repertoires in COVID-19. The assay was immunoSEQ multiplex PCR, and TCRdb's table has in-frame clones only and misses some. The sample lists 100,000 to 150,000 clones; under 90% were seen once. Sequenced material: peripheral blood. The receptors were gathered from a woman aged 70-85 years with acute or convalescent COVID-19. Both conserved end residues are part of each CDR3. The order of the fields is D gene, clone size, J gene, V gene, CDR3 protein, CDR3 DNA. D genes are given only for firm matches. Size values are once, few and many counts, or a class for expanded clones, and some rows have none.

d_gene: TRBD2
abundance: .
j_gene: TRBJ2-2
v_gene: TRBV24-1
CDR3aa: CATSPSGGGPPGELFF
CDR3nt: TGTGCCACCAGTCCCTCTGGGGGGGGTCCCCCCGGGGAGCTGTTTTTT

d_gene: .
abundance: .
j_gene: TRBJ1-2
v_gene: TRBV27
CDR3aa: CASSFQGGGYTF
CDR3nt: TGTGCCAGCAGTTTCCAGGGTGGCGGCTACACCTTC

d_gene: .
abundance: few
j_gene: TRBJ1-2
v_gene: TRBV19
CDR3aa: CASSIQGRSYGYTF
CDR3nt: TGTGCCAGTAGTATCCAGGGGAGAAGCTATGGCTACACCTTC

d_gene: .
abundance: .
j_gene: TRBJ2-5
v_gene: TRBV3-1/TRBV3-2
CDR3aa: CASSPGPSWETQYF
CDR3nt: TGTGCCAGCAGCCCGGGCCCTAGCTGGGAGACCCAGTACTTC

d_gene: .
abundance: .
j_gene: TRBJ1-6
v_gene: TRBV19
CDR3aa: CASSMWGESSPLHF
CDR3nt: TGTGCCAGTAGTATGTGGGGGGAGAGTTCACCCCTCCACTTT

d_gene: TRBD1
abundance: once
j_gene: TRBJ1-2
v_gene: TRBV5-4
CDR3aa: CASSRRTGGNYGYTF
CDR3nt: TGTGCCAGCAGCCGCCGGACAGGGGGAAACTATGGCTACACCTTC

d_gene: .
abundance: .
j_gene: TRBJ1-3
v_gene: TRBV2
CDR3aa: CASISDRLTSGNTIYF
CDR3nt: TGTGCCAGCATCAGTGACAGACTTACCTCTGGAAACACCATATATTTT

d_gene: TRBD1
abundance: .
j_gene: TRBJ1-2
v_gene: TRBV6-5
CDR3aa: CASTTGGGIRGYTF
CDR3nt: TGTGCCAGCACTACAGGGGGAGGTATTCGTGGCTACACCTTC

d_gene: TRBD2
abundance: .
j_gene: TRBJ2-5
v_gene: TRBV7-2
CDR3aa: CASTLGGSGGPRTQYF
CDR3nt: TGTGCCAGCACCCTAGGGGGTAGCGGGGGGCCCCGGACCCAGTACTTC

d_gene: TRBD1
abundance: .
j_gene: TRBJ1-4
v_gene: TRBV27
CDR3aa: CASSPGTADNEKLFF
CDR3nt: TGTGCCAGCAGTCCTGGGACAGCTGATAATGAAAAACTGTTTTTT

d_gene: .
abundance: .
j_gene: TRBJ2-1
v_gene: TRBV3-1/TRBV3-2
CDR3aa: CASSHDYSSYNEQFF
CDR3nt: TGTGCCAGCAGCCATGACTACAGCTCCTACAATGAGCAGTTCTTC

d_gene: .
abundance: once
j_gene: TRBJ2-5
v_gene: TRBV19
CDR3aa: CASSPSRGETQYF
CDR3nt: TGTGCCAGTAGTCCGAGTCGAGGAGAGACCCAGTACTTC

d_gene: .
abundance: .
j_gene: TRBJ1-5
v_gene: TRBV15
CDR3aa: CATSRAGGNQPQHF
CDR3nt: TGTGCCACCAGCAGAGCAGGTGGCAATCAGCCCCAGCATTTT

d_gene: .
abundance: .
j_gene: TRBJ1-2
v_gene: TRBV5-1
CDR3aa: CASSLEISSRGYTF
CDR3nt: TGCGCCAGCAGCTTGGAGATCTCCTCGCGGGGCTACACCTTC

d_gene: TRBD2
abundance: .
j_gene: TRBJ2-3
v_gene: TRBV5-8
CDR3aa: CASSPWAGGLTDTQYF
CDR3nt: TGTGCCAGCAGCCCGTGGGCGGGGGGGCTTACAGATACGCAGTATTTT